This T cell receptor (beta chain) originates from a study of T cell changes during pregnancy in multiple sclerosis (dated 2019 in TCRdb). With respect to the entire study: In women with multiple sclerosis, the researchers looked at how the T cell repertoire shifted as pregnancy progressed.

Spanning cysteine to phenylalanine, the CDR3 consists of 16 amino acids. Of the read, only the CDR3 DNA is kept; its 48 bases are in frame from base 1. CDR1 and CDR2 were assigned from the germline V gene as MGHRA and YSYEKL. V is trimmed back by 1 base and J by 3 bases, and the junction contains 6 bases that no gene match accounts for. As to this clone: Its recognized antigen is unknown. The record has no base qualities; no much larger clone is one base away.

The method behind the library was the immunoSEQ multiplex PCR assay. Not all clones reach the TCRdb copy of this immuneACCESS table, which keeps in-frame sequences only. Checked studies attribute under half of the gap to unresolved V genes and leave the rest unexplained. The table for this sample lists some 110,000 clones; about 90% of them were counted only once. Of the sample, 1.6% falls within the top ten clones. This sequence uses TRBV4-1 and TRBJ2-3; 8 middle bases align to TRBD1. The TCR comes from a female donor with multiple sclerosis, enrolled in a pregnancy study. Sequencing was performed on peripheral blood, taken before pregnancy. CDR3 protein: CASSQAPGGITDTQYF. The DNA sequence is as follows: TGCGCCAGCAGCCAAGCCCCAGGGGGCATAACAGATACGCAGTATTTT.